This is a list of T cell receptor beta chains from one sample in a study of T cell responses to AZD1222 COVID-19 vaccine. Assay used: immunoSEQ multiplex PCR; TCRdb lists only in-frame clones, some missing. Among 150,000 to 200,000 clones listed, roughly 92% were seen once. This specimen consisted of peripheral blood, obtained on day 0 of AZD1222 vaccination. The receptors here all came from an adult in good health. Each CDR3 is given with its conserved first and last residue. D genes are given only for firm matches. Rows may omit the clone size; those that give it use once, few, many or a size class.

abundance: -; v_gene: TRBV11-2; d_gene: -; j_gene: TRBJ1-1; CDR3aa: CASSLDPAPNTEAFF; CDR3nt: TGTGCCAGCAGCTTAGATCCAGCCCCGAACACTGAAGCTTTCTTT
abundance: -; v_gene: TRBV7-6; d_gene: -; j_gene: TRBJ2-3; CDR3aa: CASSPQTGRTQADTQYF; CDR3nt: TGTGCCAGCAGCCCTCAGACAGGGAGGACCCAAGCAGATACGCAGTATTTT
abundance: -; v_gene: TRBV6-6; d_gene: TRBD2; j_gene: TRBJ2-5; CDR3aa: CASSPALAGGQETQYF; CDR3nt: TGTGCCAGCAGTCCCGCACTAGCGGGGGGTCAAGAGACCCAGTACTTC
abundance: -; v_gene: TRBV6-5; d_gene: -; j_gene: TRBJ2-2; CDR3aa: CASSPEANTGELFF; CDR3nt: TGTGCCAGCAGCCCGGAGGCCAACACCGGGGAGCTGTTTTTT
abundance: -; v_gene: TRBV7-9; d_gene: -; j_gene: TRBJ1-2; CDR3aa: CASSLEQDYGYTF; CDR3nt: TGTGCCAGCAGCTTAGAACAGGACTATGGCTACACCTTC
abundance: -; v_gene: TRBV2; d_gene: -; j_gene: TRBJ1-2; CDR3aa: CASSEGGLGVDGYTF; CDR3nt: TGTGCCAGCAGTGAAGGGGGCCTCGGGGTGGATGGCTACACCTTC
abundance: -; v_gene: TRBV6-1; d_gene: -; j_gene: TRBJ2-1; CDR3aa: CASSERGGAERNEQFF; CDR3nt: TGTGCCAGCAGTGAAAGAGGGGGGGCCGAGAGGAATGAGCAGTTCTTC
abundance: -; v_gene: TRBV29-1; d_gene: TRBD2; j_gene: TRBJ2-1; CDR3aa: CSVRGLAGTQSYNEQFF; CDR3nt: TGCAGCGTGAGGGGGCTAGCGGGGACACAGTCCTACAATGAGCAGTTCTTC
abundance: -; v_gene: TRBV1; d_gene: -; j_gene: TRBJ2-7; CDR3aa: CTSSRPGPYEQYF; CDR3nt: TGCACCAGCAGCCGGCCAGGTCCCTACGAGCAGTACTTC
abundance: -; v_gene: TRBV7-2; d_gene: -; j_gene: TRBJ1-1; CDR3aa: CASSLGGIEAFF; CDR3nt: TGTGCCAGCAGCTTAGGAGGAATTGAAGCTTTCTTT
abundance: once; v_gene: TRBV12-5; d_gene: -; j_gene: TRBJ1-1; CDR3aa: CASGLHGVGAFF; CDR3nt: TGTGCTAGTGGTTTACACGGAGTAGGAGCTTTCTTT
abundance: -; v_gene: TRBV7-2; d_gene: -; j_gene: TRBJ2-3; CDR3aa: CASSLALGLGGSTDTQYF; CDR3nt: TGTGCCAGCAGCTTAGCGTTGGGGCTCGGGGGCAGCACAGATACGCAGTATTTT
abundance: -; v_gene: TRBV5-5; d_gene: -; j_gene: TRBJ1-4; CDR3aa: CASSPPGINEKLFF; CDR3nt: TGTGCCAGCAGCCCCCCGGGAATTAATGAAAAACTGTTTTTT
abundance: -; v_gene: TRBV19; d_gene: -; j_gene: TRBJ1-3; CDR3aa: CASTPVRSGNTIYF; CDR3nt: TGTGCCAGTACCCCTGTCAGATCTGGAAACACCATATATTTT
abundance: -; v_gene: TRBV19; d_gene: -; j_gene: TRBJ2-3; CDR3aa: CASTGAQGTDTQYF; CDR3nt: TGTGCCAGTACCGGGGCCCAGGGCACAGATACGCAGTATTTT
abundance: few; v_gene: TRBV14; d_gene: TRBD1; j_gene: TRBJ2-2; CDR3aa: CASSNGQGYTGELFF; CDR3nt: TGTGCCAGCAGCAACGGACAGGGGTACACCGGGGAGCTGTTTTTT
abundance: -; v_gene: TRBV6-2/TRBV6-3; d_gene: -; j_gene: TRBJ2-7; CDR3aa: CASSYVLRLNSYEQYF; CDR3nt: TGTGCCAGCAGTTACGTACTGCGGTTGAATAGCTACGAGCAGTACTTC
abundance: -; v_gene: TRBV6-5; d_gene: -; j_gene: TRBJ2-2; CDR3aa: CASWGRSNTGELFF; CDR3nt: TGTGCCAGCTGGGGACGTTCCAACACCGGGGAGCTGTTTTTT